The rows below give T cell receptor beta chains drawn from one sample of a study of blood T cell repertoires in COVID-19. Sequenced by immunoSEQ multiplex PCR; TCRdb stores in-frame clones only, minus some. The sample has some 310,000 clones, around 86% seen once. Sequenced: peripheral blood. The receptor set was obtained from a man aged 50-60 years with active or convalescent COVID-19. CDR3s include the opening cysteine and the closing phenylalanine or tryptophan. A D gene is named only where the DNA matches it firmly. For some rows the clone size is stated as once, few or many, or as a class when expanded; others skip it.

CASSPGGGLSYGYTF | TGTGCCAGCAGCCCCGGTGGTGGTCTTTCCTATGGCTACACCTTC | TRBJ1-2 | . | TRBV7-2 | few
CASSLRQGVGYTF | TGTGCCAGCAGCCTTAGACAGGGGGTCGGCTACACCTTC | TRBJ1-2 | TRBD1 | TRBV7-3 | .
CSVLNPGTAGAGELFF | TGCAGCGTCCTAAACCCCGGGACAGCAGGTGCCGGGGAGCTGTTTTTT | TRBJ2-2 | TRBD1 | TRBV29-1 | once
CASIGQEDFYNEQFF | TGTGCCAGCATAGGACAGGAAGATTTCTACAATGAGCAGTTCTTC | TRBJ2-1 | TRBD1 | TRBV28 | .
CASSLGQGQEKLFF | TGTGCCAGCAGCTTGGGACAGGGGCAGGAAAAACTGTTTTTT | TRBJ1-4 | TRBD1 | TRBV5-4 | .
CASSPGLAGVVEQFF | TGTGCCAGCAGCCCGGGACTAGCGGGAGTGGTTGAGCAGTTCTTC | TRBJ2-1 | TRBD2 | TRBV5-4 | .
CASRGLGGSGYTF | TGTGCCAGCAGGGGACTGGGGGGTTCGGGCTACACCTTC | TRBJ1-2 | . | TRBV2 | .
CASSDRAGYTF | TGTGCCAGCAGTGACAGGGCTGGCTACACCTTC | TRBJ1-2 | . | TRBV6-1 | .
CASSLAGLAGYEQYF | TGTGCCAGCAGCTTAGCCGGACTAGCGGGCTACGAGCAGTACTTC | TRBJ2-7 | TRBD2 | TRBV7-2 | few
CASSLSGLSPYEQYF | TGCGCCAGCAGCTTGAGCGGTTTAAGCCCCTACGAGCAGTACTTC | TRBJ2-7 | . | TRBV5-1 | .
CASSQANNYGYTF | TGTGCCAGCAGCCAGGCCAATAACTATGGCTACACCTTC | TRBJ1-2 | . | TRBV28 | .
CASSLGARGRYTGELFF | TGTGCCAGCAGCTTGGGGGCCAGGGGGCGTTACACCGGGGAGCTGTTTTTT | TRBJ2-2 | TRBD1 | TRBV5-6 | .
CASSRNLQGALEAFF | TGCGCCAGCAGCCGCAATTTACAGGGGGCCCTAGAAGCTTTCTTT | TRBJ1-1 | TRBD1 | TRBV4-1 | .
CAWSPRTRPQKGNQPQHF | TGTGCCTGGAGTCCCAGAACCAGGCCCCAGAAGGGCAATCAGCCCCAGCATTTT | TRBJ1-5 | . | TRBV30 | .
CASSFGDYSNQPQHF | TGTGCCAGTAGTTTTGGAGATTATAGCAATCAGCCCCAGCATTTT | TRBJ1-5 | . | TRBV19 | .
CASREGQGASGAFF | TGTGCCAGCAGGGAGGGACAGGGGGCATCTGGAGCTTTCTTT | TRBJ1-1 | TRBD1 | TRBV27 | .
CASSMTGAAGNTIYF | TGTGCCAGTAGTATGACAGGGGCGGCTGGAAACACCATATATTTT | TRBJ1-3 | TRBD1 | TRBV19 | .
CASRSGDSNQPQHF | TGTGCCAGCAGATCGGGGGATAGCAATCAGCCCCAGCATTTT | TRBJ1-5 | . | TRBV6-5 | .
CARLPTGDPYGYTF | TGTGCCAGGCTTCCTACAGGGGATCCCTATGGCTACACCTTC | TRBJ1-2 | TRBD1 | TRBV6-8 | .
CASSLGDRGSSYEQYF | TGTGCCAGCAGCTTAGGGGACAGGGGGAGCTCCTACGAGCAGTACTTC | TRBJ2-7 | TRBD1 | TRBV7-9 | .
CASSWDRRTTEAFF | TGTGCCAGCAGTTGGGACAGGAGGACAACTGAAGCTTTCTTT | TRBJ1-1 | TRBD1 | TRBV6-5 | .
CASSRGTYEAFF | TGTGCCAGCAGCAGAGGGACTTATGAAGCTTTCTTT | TRBJ1-1 | . | TRBV6-2/TRBV6-3 | .
CASSEGNRGQETQYF | TGTGCCAGCAGTGAAGGAAACAGGGGACAAGAGACCCAGTACTTC | TRBJ2-5 | TRBD1 | TRBV2 | .
CASSESSYEQFF | TGTGCCAGCAGTGAATCCTCGTATGAGCAGTTCTTC | TRBJ2-1 | . | TRBV6-1 | .
CASSPIGGGINQPQHF | TGTGCCAGCAGTCCAATTGGTGGAGGGATCAATCAGCCCCAGCATTTT | TRBJ1-5 | . | TRBV2 | .
CASSLEDRDKQYF | TGTGCCAGCAGCTTGGAGGACAGGGATAAGCAGTACTTC | TRBJ2-7 | TRBD1 | TRBV5-6 | .
CATSGTGWGQPQHF | TGTGCCACCTCCGGGACAGGGTGGGGTCAGCCCCAGCATTTT | TRBJ1-5 | TRBD1 | TRBV15 | .
CATSDRARWSGYNEQFF | TGTGCCACCAGTGATCGAGCCAGGTGGAGCGGTTACAATGAGCAGTTCTTC | TRBJ2-1 | . | TRBV24-1 | .
CASSGGNTIYF | TGTGCCTCCTCGGGTGGAAACACCATATATTTT | TRBJ1-3 | . | TRBV10-3 | .
CASSQDSGAEGNTIYF | TGCGCCAGCAGCCAAGATAGTGGAGCGGAGGGAAACACCATATATTTT | TRBJ1-3 | . | TRBV4-1 | .
CASSGAAGRANYGYTF | TGTGCCAGCAGTGGAGCAGCCGGGAGGGCTAACTATGGCTACACCTTC | TRBJ1-2 | . | TRBV2 | .
CASSPGQGAQGQPQHF | TGTGCCAGCTCACCGGGACAGGGGGCCCAGGGTCAGCCCCAGCATTTT | TRBJ1-5 | TRBD1 | TRBV18 | .
CASSRDGENTEAFF | TGTGCCAGCAGCCGCGACGGGGAGAACACTGAAGCTTTCTTT | TRBJ1-1 | . | TRBV7-2 | .
CASSLGQGGLINYGYTF | TGCGCCAGCAGCCTGGGACAGGGCGGCTTGATCAACTATGGCTACACCTTC | TRBJ1-2 | TRBD1 | TRBV5-1 | .
CASSPMGGGLSTDTQYF | TGTGCCAGCAGCCCCATGGGAGGGGGGCTAAGCACAGATACGCAGTATTTT | TRBJ2-3 | . | TRBV9 | .
CASSYWAGGPYEQYF | TGTGCCAGCAGTTACTGGGCAGGGGGCCCCTACGAGCAGTACTTC | TRBJ2-7 | TRBD1 | TRBV6-5 | .
CASSLVRDRMNTEAFF | TGTGCCAGCAGCTTGGTAAGGGACAGGATGAACACTGAAGCTTTCTTT | TRBJ1-1 | TRBD1 | TRBV5-6 | .
CASSQDGQQDNSPLHF | TGTGCCAGCAGCCAAGATGGTCAACAGGATAATTCACCCCTCCACTTT | TRBJ1-6 | . | TRBV4-2 | few
CASSYSKLAGVNEQFF | TGTGCCAGCAGTTACTCAAAACTAGCGGGGGTGAATGAGCAGTTCTTC | TRBJ2-1 | TRBD2 | TRBV6-2/TRBV6-3 | .
CASSLEARGEAFF | TGTGCCAGCAGCTTAGAGGCCAGGGGAGAAGCTTTCTTT | TRBJ1-1 | . | TRBV7-9 | .
CASSQDEWASGGADIQYF | TGTGCCAGCAGCCAAGATGAGTGGGCTAGCGGGGGGGCAGACATTCAGTACTTC | TRBJ2-4 | TRBD2 | TRBV3-1/TRBV3-2 | .
CASSDGQIYNSPLHF | TGCGCCAGCAGTGATGGGCAGATCTATAATTCACCCCTCCACTTT | TRBJ1-6 | . | TRBV10-2 | .
CASSNLGRKIGYTF | TGTGCCAGCAGCAATTTGGGGCGAAAGATTGGCTACACCTTC | TRBJ1-2 | . | TRBV5-6 | .
CASSVGLAGSSYNEQFF | TGTGCCAGCAGCGTGGGACTAGCGGGGTCCTCCTACAATGAGCAGTTCTTC | TRBJ2-1 | TRBD2 | TRBV9 | .
CASSLASGAAEQYF | TGCGCCAGCAGCTTGGCAAGCGGAGCCGCCGAGCAGTACTTC | TRBJ2-7 | . | TRBV5-1 | .
CASSSGQQTRGITSTDTQYF | TGTGCCAGCAGCTCTGGACAGCAGACCCGAGGAATCACTAGCACAGATACGCAGTATTTT | TRBJ2-3 | . | TRBV7-8 | .
CASSEDQQGHNEQFF | TGTGCCAGCAGTGAAGATCAACAGGGCCACAATGAGCAGTTCTTC | TRBJ2-1 | . | TRBV2 | .
CASSLAATGMYGYTF | TGCGCCAGCAGCTTGGCCGCGACAGGGATGTATGGCTACACCTTC | TRBJ1-2 | TRBD1 | TRBV5-1 | .
CAWGGQKNQPQHF | TGTGCCTGGGGAGGACAGAAAAATCAGCCCCAGCATTTT | TRBJ1-5 | . | TRBV30 | .